This paragraph covers one TCR beta chain sequence. The germline gene is not matched at one end of the junction; a read error may be the cause. This record comes from a study of cytomegalovirus exposure and HLA in healthy donors. PCR used 60 Vbeta primers and 13 Jbeta primers. Profiled with immunoSEQ multiplex PCR; TCRdb holds only in-frame clones, not every one. This sample has about 130,000 clones; under 80% occur once, and the top ten carry approximately 3.9%. The material sequenced was PBMCs. This receptor was obtained from a man aged 35 to 55 in good health and CMV-seropositive.

In nucleotides, the CDR3 is TGTTCCAGCACTAGACTAGCGGGGGGGCAAGGCACAGATACGCAGTATTTT. Amino acid sequence: CSSTRLAGGQGTDTQYF. The V gene is TRBV7-9, the J gene TRBJ2-3; the match to TRBD2 covers 14 bases. This CDR3 region has 17 residues. The germline V gene has CDR1 SEHNR and CDR2 FQNEAQ (reference sequence).